This T cell receptor (beta chain) was captured by sequencing in a study of cytomegalovirus exposure and HLA in healthy donors. Donors likely had unrecorded immune exposures despite being nominally healthy when sampled. Both 60 Vbeta primers and 13 Jbeta primers went into the PCR. TCRdb's copy holds only in-frame clones and misses some; the assay was immunoSEQ multiplex PCR. There are approximately 150,000 clones in the sample; roughly 71% occur only once, and 7.4% lies in the top ten. After removal of 4 bases from V and 3 bases from J, the junction contained 6 bases not matched to a gene. The CDR3 is made up of 15 amino acids. Germline-derived CDR1 and CDR2 are SGHKS and YYEKEE (reference sequence).

This sequence joins TRBV5-5 and TRBJ1-2, with 10 bases aligning to TRBD1. The receptor's source is a male donor in good health and CMV-seropositive. Material for sequencing was PBMCs. CDR3 sequence: CASSKTGGPYYGYTF. For the CDR3, the DNA is TGTGCCAGCAGCAAGACAGGGGGCCCCTACTATGGCTACACCTTC.